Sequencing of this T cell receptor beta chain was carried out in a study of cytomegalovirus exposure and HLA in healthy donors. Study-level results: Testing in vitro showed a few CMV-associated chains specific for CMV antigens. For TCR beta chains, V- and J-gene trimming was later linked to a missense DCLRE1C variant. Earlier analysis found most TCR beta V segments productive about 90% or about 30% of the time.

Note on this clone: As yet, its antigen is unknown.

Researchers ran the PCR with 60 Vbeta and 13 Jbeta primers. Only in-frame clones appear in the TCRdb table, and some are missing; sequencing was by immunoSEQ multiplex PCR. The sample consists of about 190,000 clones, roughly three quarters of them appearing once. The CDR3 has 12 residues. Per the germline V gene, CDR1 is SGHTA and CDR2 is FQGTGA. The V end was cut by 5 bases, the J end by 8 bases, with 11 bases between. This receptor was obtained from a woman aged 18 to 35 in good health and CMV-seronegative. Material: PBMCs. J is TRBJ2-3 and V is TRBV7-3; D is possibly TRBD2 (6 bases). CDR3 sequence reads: CASSPRGGTQYF. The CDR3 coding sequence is TGTGCCAGCAGCCCCCGGGGAGGTACGCAGTATTTT.